What follows are 7 T cell receptor beta chains derived from one specimen sequenced in a study of blood T cell repertoires in COVID-19. The repertoire was sequenced with immunoSEQ multiplex PCR; TCRdb's copy has only in-frame clones and lacks some. The table has 95,000 to 150,000 clones, nearly 90% seen once; the top ten hold 3.5% to 4.5%. The sequencing input was peripheral blood. Receptor source: a woman aged 60-75 years with COVID-19, enrolled during active disease.

The chain employs TRBV29-1 and TRBJ2-7; 8 bases map to TRBD1. V was clipped by 2 bases and J by 9 bases; unmatched bases: 9. This CDR3 is 13 amino acids long. Germline-derived CDR1 and CDR2 are SQVTM and ANQGSEA. CDR3 region: CSVEQGAGSGQYF. The CDR3 DNA reads TGCAGCGTTGAACAGGGGGCAGGCAGTGGGCAGTACTTC.

This clone appeared a few times. V usage is TRBV20-1 and J usage is TRBJ2-7, with D uncertain. This CDR3 is built from 15 residues. Germline V gene sequence: CDR1 DFQATT, CDR2 SNEGSKA (reference sequence). Trimming left V 3 bases short and J 0 bases short, with 15 bases between. CDR3 in DNA: TGCAGTGCTAGTGGAGCTAAGAAACGCTCCTACGAGCAGTACTTC. Amino acid sequence: CSASGAKKRSYEQYF.

On this clone itself: A junction end diverges from the germline sequence, so it may reflect a read error. The chain uses TRBV28 and TRBJ1-1, with D maybe TRBD1 (6 bases). The CDR3 consists of 11 residues. CDR1 is MDHEN and CDR2 is SYDVKM in the germline V gene. CDR3 DNA: TGTGCCAGCAGTTTCAGGGACACAGGCTACTTT. It yields the protein CASSFRDTGYF.

V is TRBV9 and J is TRBJ1-1; D possibly corresponds to TRBD1 (6 bases). V shed 1 base and J shed 1 base, with 11 bases lying between them. In germline, CDR1 is SGDLS, CDR2 YYNGEE. The CDR3 contains 15 residues. CDR3 bases: TGTGCCAGCAGCGTAACACAGGGATCGAACACTGAAGCTTTCTTT. Translating it yields CASSVTQGSNTEAFF. Looking up the rest from reference TRBV9 and TRBJ1-1 gives the full variable domain: DSGVTQTPKHLITATGQRVTLRCSPRSGDLSVYWYQQSLDQGLQFLIQYYNGEERAKGNILERFSAQQFPDLHSELNLSSLELGDSALYFCASSVTQGSNTEAFFGQGTRLTVV.

This clone came up a few times. The chain combines TRBV7-9 with TRBJ1-4, with TRBD1 identical over 9 bases. Trimming took 8 bases from V and 8 from J; bases not matched to a gene: 12. The CDR3 sequence is 15 residues long. Germline-derived CDR1 and CDR2 are SEHNR and FQNEAQ (reference sequence). The CDR3 protein is CASGSGQGSYEKLFF. The CDR3 bases are TGTGCCAGCGGATCCGGACAGGGGTCCTACGAAAAACTGTTTTTT.

The rearrangement links TRBV5-1 to TRBJ1-3; D may be TRBD1 (6 bases). Deletions cut 0 bases from V and 3 bases from J, with 13 bases between. Looked up from germline, CDR1 is SGHRS and CDR2 is YFSETQ. The CDR3 runs to 16 residues. The DNA of the CDR3 is TGCGCCAGCAGCTTGGCCGGGGGGCGGATTGGAAACACCATATATTTT. Amino acid sequence: CASSLAGGRIGNTIYF.

This chain links TRBV20-1 with TRBJ1-1; TRBD1 matches 8 bases. V shed 3 bases and J 4 bases; nucleotides not matched to a gene: 10. CDR1 DFQATT and CDR2 SNEGSKA come from the germline V gene (reference sequence). CDR3 length: 15 residues. The CDR3 bases are TGCAGTGCTAGTATCGGGTGGACAGGGACCACTGAAGCTTTCTTT. The encoded protein is CSASIGWTGTTEAFF.